The rows below give T cell receptor beta chains drawn from one sample of a study of shared clonotypes between healthy human individuals. The table came from immunoSEQ multiplex PCR; TCRdb's copy has only in-frame clones and leaves some out. The sample includes roughly 2 million clones, approximately 95% seen only once; the top ten take about 1.1%. Source material: naive CD8+ T cells sorted from blood. The receptor set was obtained from a young man in good health. Each CDR3 is given with its conserved first and last residue. Fields, in order: clone size, D gene, V gene, J gene, CDR3 protein, CDR3 DNA. D genes are given only for firm matches. Size tells how often a clone was seen (once, few, many) or the class of an expanded clone, and some rows leave it out.

abundance: few; d_gene: TRBD1; v_gene: TRBV7-2; j_gene: TRBJ1-6; CDR3aa: CASSFDGTGRSPLHF; CDR3nt: TGTGCCAGCAGCTTCGATGGGACAGGGAGGTCACCCCTCCACTTT
abundance: NA; d_gene: NA; v_gene: TRBV7-2; j_gene: TRBJ2-2; CDR3aa: CASSLVVGLEFTGELFF; CDR3nt: TGTGCCAGCAGCTTAGTAGTGGGACTGGAATTCACCGGGGAGCTGTTTTTT
abundance: NA; d_gene: TRBD1; v_gene: TRBV5-8; j_gene: TRBJ2-6; CDR3aa: CASSYRDRGLGANVLTF; CDR3nt: TGTGCCAGCAGTTACCGGGACAGGGGGCTTGGGGCCAACGTCCTGACTTTC
abundance: NA; d_gene: NA; v_gene: TRBV13; j_gene: TRBJ2-1; CDR3aa: CASSLGGGVGSNEQFF; CDR3nt: TGTGCCAGCAGCTTAGGAGGGGGGGTAGGAAGCAATGAGCAGTTCTTC
abundance: NA; d_gene: TRBD1; v_gene: TRBV5-6; j_gene: TRBJ2-3; CDR3aa: CASSSKGQGPTDTQYF; CDR3nt: TGTGCCAGCAGCTCTAAGGGACAGGGGCCCACAGATACGCAGTATTTT
abundance: NA; d_gene: TRBD2; v_gene: TRBV13; j_gene: TRBJ2-1; CDR3aa: CASSARGSPYNEQFF; CDR3nt: TGTGCCAGCAGCGCGCGGGGGAGTCCCTACAATGAGCAGTTCTTC
abundance: NA; d_gene: TRBD1; v_gene: TRBV30; j_gene: TRBJ2-3; CDR3aa: CAWSGTGQLTDTQYF; CDR3nt: TGTGCCTGGAGTGGGACAGGCCAGCTCACAGATACGCAGTATTTT
abundance: NA; d_gene: NA; v_gene: TRBV9; j_gene: TRBJ2-2; CDR3aa: CASSVEGQHYAGELFF; CDR3nt: TGTGCCAGCAGCGTAGAGGGACAACATTACGCTGGGGAGCTGTTTTTT
abundance: once; d_gene: TRBD1; v_gene: TRBV6-5; j_gene: TRBJ1-6; CDR3aa: CATSYRGNNSPLHF; CDR3nt: TGTGCCACCTCTTACAGGGGTAATAATTCACCCCTCCACTTT
abundance: NA; d_gene: NA; v_gene: TRBV5-1; j_gene: TRBJ1-1; CDR3aa: CASSAQLNTEAFF; CDR3nt: TGCGCCAGCAGCGCCCAGTTGAACACTGAAGCTTTCTTT
abundance: once; d_gene: NA; v_gene: TRBV13; j_gene: TRBJ2-7; CDR3aa: CASSLGHVLYEQYF; CDR3nt: TGTGCCAGCAGCTTAGGCCATGTCCTCTACGAGCAGTACTTC
abundance: NA; d_gene: NA; v_gene: TRBV13; j_gene: TRBJ1-2; CDR3aa: CASSFGTGDYTF; CDR3nt: TGTGCCAGCAGCTTTGGAACAGGAGACTACACCTTC
abundance: once; d_gene: NA; v_gene: TRBV6-5; j_gene: TRBJ1-1; CDR3aa: CASSYDSLNTEAFF; CDR3nt: TGTGCCAGCAGTTACGACAGCCTCAACACTGAAGCTTTCTTT
abundance: NA; d_gene: NA; v_gene: TRBV25-1; j_gene: TRBJ2-1; CDR3aa: CASSDWGSYNEQFF; CDR3nt: TGTGCCAGCAGTGATTGGGGGAGCTACAATGAGCAGTTCTTC